The sequence of this TCR beta chain was determined in a study of human T cells and chemical hapten exposure (dated by TCRdb to the early 2020s). Study-level background: For sensitization, 2% DPC in acetone was applied to a roughly 2 cm by roughly 2 cm area of upper inner arm skin. Patients additionally received weekly therapeutic DPC doses to the scalp throughout the approximately 22-week study period. Patch tests used Finn chambers with 0.01% DPC on the upper back, scored after 6 days by International Contact Dermatitis Research Group standards. Most of the patients in the cohort were female, and the cohort covered alopecia areata with under or over 50% scalp involvement, alopecia totalis and alopecia universalis. Libraries were combined into a pool for sequencing, and differences in TCR yield between samples came mainly from small differences in library volumes within the pool. Peripheral blood TCR repertoire changes were tracked in vivo in alopecia patients during primary and secondary sensitization to the hapten diphenylcyclopropenone (DPC). Blood was sampled from patients pre-sensitization (week 0) and at 2, 6 and about 24 weeks after DPC sensitization. For TCR sequencing, blood came from over 25 alopecia patients at anywhere from one to four time points (pre-sensitization, 2, 6 and 24 weeks).

This clonotype was seen repeatedly, ten times or more. What antigen it recognizes has not been identified. Base qualities were left out, and no much larger clone turns up one base away. Results and caveats for the whole study, not just this receptor: Repeated subsampling changed both the strength of the expansion versus patch-test correlation and the threshold at which the correlation became significant. Because every patient had alopecia, a presumed autoimmune disease, the patients' immune response might differ from that of healthy individuals. The number of TCRs above 1 in 1000 frequency did not change with DPC sensitization; there was no evidence of global repertoire structure alterations. Expanded TCRs formed significantly more large CDR3 similarity clusters than pre-sensitization or healthy control sets, consistent with antigen-driven responses. Patch test score correlated positively with the number of PT1 expanded TCRs, reaching significance at thresholds 8, 16 and 32 but not at 4.

Receptor amplification or capture employed RACE. The sequencer was a NextSeq 500. During library preparation, unique molecular identifiers were attached to individual cDNA molecules so that TCRs could be counted quantitatively and reproducibly. Each blood RNA sample was used to sequence both TCR alpha and TCR beta chains. As for how the authors treated the data: A median of roughly 99,000 TCRs per sample was observed, with a range of about 20,000 to 750,000. V, J and CDR3 annotation of the TCR reads was performed with the Decombinator software suite. For PS versus PT1 abundance plots, all samples were subsampled to the same number of TCRs (28,000). Expanded TCRs were defined as absent before sensitization and observed at least eight times at the 2-week time point. TCRdb trimmed the raw reads at Q25, called clones with MiXCR and kept productive beta chains. A single entry per CDR3 protein holds the most common genes and DNA from its merged rows. These V and J calls derive from TCRdb rather than the authors' analysis. The sample data list 140,000 or so distinct CDR3 sequences, and about 11% of these were observed just once. The ten largest account for about 1.3% of the sample.

The germline V gene specifies SQVTM as CDR1 and ANQGSEA as CDR2. From its cysteine to its phenylalanine, the CDR3 spans 15 amino acids. The CDR3 DNA has 45 bases and is translated from base 1. Cut back by 3 bases and 5 bases, the V and J ends lie 19 bases apart. The time point label here, explained by the study, means: patch test 2, 6 weeks after DPC sensitization. The treatment or condition tag for this specimen amounts to: therapeutic diphenylcyclopropenone sensitization with weekly scalp DPC. Blood at each patch-test visit was drawn before the patch test was applied. Eligible patients were aged 18 to 70, diagnosed with alopecia, deemed suitable for DPC therapy, and excluded if pregnant. Total RNA was isolated from unfractionated whole blood collected in Tempus Blood RNA tubes.

The chain couples TRBV29-1 to TRBJ2-5; TRBD2 is possibly the D segment (6 matching bases). The receptor was derived from a woman aged 50 to 65 with alopecia areata. Some clones in this sample may be carry-over from other donors' samples. The source material was whole blood, sampled in connection with sensitization to the hapten diphenylcyclopropenone (DPC). The CDR3 loop reads CSVDSPQRVRETQYF. The nucleotide sequence reads TGCAGCGTTGATTCGCCGCAGCGGGTCCGTGAGACCCAGTACTTC.